Shown below are 15 T cell receptor beta chains from a single sample sequenced in a study of shared clonotypes between healthy human individuals. Libraries were prepared by immunoSEQ multiplex PCR; TCRdb keeps only in-frame clonotypes and omits some of them. The table lists under 2.5 million clones, just under 95% of them singletons. The sample was naive CD4+ T cells from PBMCs. Subset noted: CD45RA+ positively selected. These receptors were obtained from a man aged 18 to 30 in good health. Some clones in this sample may be carry-over from other donors' samples.

The V gene is TRBV10-1, the J gene TRBJ2-2; the D gene is possibly TRBD1 (7 bases). This CDR3 spans 15 amino acids. The germline V gene encodes CDR1 WNHNN and CDR2 SYGVQD (reference sequence). V lost 3 bases, J lost 4 bases, and 12 bases lay in between. This CDR3 reads CASSDRQGGTGELFF. In DNA form, the CDR3 reads TGCGCCAGCAGTGACAGGCAGGGGGGCACCGGGGAGCTGTTTTTT.

As to this clone: A read error may account for a junction end that differs from germline. V gene TRBV28 combines with J gene TRBJ2-7; 12 bases are shared with TRBD2. The CDR3 sequence is 13 residues long. Germline V gene lookup returns CDR1 MDHEN and CDR2 SYDVKM. The CDR3 loop reads CASSLWGLAGHNF. The CDR3, as DNA: TGTGCCAGCAGTTTATGGGGACTAGCGGGTCACAACTTC.

As concerns this clone: This sample also contains other DNA sequences that code for the same CDR3. This chain connects TRBV28 to TRBJ2-6; D unclear. V lost 3 bases, J lost 2 bases, and 8 bases lay in between. The CDR3 contains 15 residues. The germline CDR1 and CDR2 sequences are MDHEN and SYDVKM. The chain's CDR3 is CASSFGRAGANVLTF. CDR3 DNA: TGTGCCAGCAGTTTCGGTCGGGCTGGGGCCAACGTCCTGACTTTC.

To note about this clone: Other DNA variants within this sample encode the same CDR3. This chain links TRBV28 with TRBJ1-1, with TRBD1 matching 7 bases. The CDR3 loop spans 15 amino acids. Germline values: CDR1 MDHEN, CDR2 SYDVKM. The J segment lost 4 bases and the V segment lost 3 bases, leaving 8 bases of the junction unmatched. CDR3 DNA: TGTGCCAGCAGTTTTTTAAGGGGGCGCGGCACTGAAGCTTTCTTT. Its translation is CASSFLRGRGTEAFF.

V and J are TRBV10-3 and TRBJ1-2; D is undetermined. CDR1 and CDR2 (germline): ENHRY, SYGVKD. CDR3 length equals 14 residues. V was clipped by 3 bases and J by 4 bases, with 12 bases between them. In DNA, the CDR3 is TGTGCCATCAGTGAAGAGCCAGGCCCCTATGGCTACACCTTC. This gives the protein CAISEEPGPYGYTF.

The J gene is TRBJ1-1, the V gene TRBV18, with 7 bases matching TRBD1. Losses at the gene ends were 1 base for V and 5 bases for J; bases not matched to a gene: 13. The germline V gene encodes CDR1 KGHSH and CDR2 LQKENI. CDR3 length: 17 amino acids. The CDR3 sequence is CASSPRGGQGVTTEAFF. For the CDR3, the DNA is TGTGCCAGCTCACCACGTGGAGGTCAGGGGGTCACGACTGAAGCTTTCTTT.

The chain carries TRBV19 and TRBJ2-2; D is ambiguous. The CDR3 extends over 17 amino acids. V lost 1 base, J lost 0 bases, and 12 bases lay in between. From germline, CDR1 is LNHDA and CDR2 SQIVND (reference sequence). The CDR3 coding sequence is TGTGCCAGTAGTATAGCTTCGGTCAGACCGAACACCGGGGAGCTGTTTTTT. Translated, it gives CASSIASVRPNTGELFF. The full variable domain, with the rest looked up from reference TRBV19 and TRBJ2-2, is DGGITQSPKYLFRKEGQNVTLSCEQNLNHDAMYWYRQDPGQGLRLIYYSQIVNDFQKGDIAEGYSVSREKKESFPLTVTSAQKNPTAFYLCASSIASVRPNTGELFFGEGSRLTVL.

Points on this clone: Other nucleotide sequences in the sample specify the same CDR3. This chain uses TRBV2 with TRBJ2-3, with D perhaps matching TRBD2 (5 bases). From germline, CDR1 is SNHLY and CDR2 FYNNEI. This CDR3 has 13 residues. With 4 bases removed from V and 2 bases from J, the gap between germline ends came to 7 bases. CDR3 coding DNA: TGTGCCAGCAGTGGAGACTACACAGATACGCAGTATTTT. Translating it yields CASSGDYTDTQYF.

This clone was seen a single time. This chain joins TRBV28 and TRBJ1-2, with TRBD1 as a possible D gene (5 bases). Germline V gene lookup returns CDR1 MDHEN and CDR2 SYDVKM. Trimming stripped 8 bases from V and 2 bases from J, with 15 bases between. The CDR3 is 14 amino acids. CDR3 nucleotide sequence: TGTGCCAGCTTGTTCGGGGGGGTAAACTATGGCTACACCTTC. Its protein is CASLFGGVNYGYTF.

The chain joins TRBV28 to TRBJ1-4; weak D call: TRBD1 (5 bases). The germline V and J ends were trimmed by 3 bases and 8 bases, with 19 bases remaining between them. The germline V gene encodes CDR1 MDHEN and CDR2 SYDVKM. CDR3 length equals 16 residues. Here the CDR3 DNA reads TGTGCCAGCAGTTTTTCTACGATAGGGGTAGAGGAAAAACTGTTTTTT. This encodes CASSFSTIGVEEKLFF.

The chain employs TRBV19 and TRBJ2-2; D is ambiguous. Trimming cost V 5 bases and J 5 bases, with 9 bases left between them. CDR3 length: 13 residues. Per the germline V gene, CDR1 is LNHDA and CDR2 is SQIVND (reference sequence). CDR3 DNA: TGTGCCAGTAGTTTCGGTGGTACCGGGGAGCTGTTTTTT. Translated: CASSFGGTGELFF. The full variable domain, in which reference TRBV19 and TRBJ2-2 provide the parts outside the CDR3, is DGGITQSPKYLFRKEGQNVTLSCEQNLNHDAMYWYRQDPGQGLRLIYYSQIVNDFQKGDIAEGYSVSREKKESFPLTVTSAQKNPTAFYLCASSFGGTGELFFGEGSRLTVL.

This clone was seen only once. The V and J genes are TRBV28 and TRBJ1-4, with D possibly TRBD1 on 6 matching bases. Germline V gives CDR1 MDHEN, CDR2 SYDVKM. Trimming removed 6 bases from V and 8 bases from J, with 19 bases in between. The CDR3 contains 15 residues. The CDR3 here is CASSSRQAGKEKLFF. The CDR3 DNA reads TGTGCCAGCAGCTCCAGACAGGCGGGAAAGGAAAAACTGTTTTTT. Looking up the rest from reference TRBV28 and TRBJ1-4 gives the full variable domain: DVKVTQSSRYLVKRTGEKVFLECVQDMDHENMFWYRQDPGLGLRLIYFSYDVKMKEKGDIPEGYSVSREKKERFSLILESASTNQTSMYLCASSSRQAGKEKLFFGSGTQLSVL.

For this clone: The sample holds other DNA sequences that translate to the same CDR3. The chain joins TRBV5-1 to TRBJ1-5, with TRBD1 matching over 7 bases. CDR3 length equals 14 residues. V was clipped by 0 bases and J by 7 bases; unmatched bases: 4. Germline CDR1 and CDR2: SGHRS and YFSETQ. The CDR3 here is CASSLGQGGQPQHF. In DNA, the CDR3 is TGCGCCAGCAGCTTGGGACAGGGTGGACAGCCCCAGCATTTT.

This clone was counted only a few times. This same CDR3 is encoded by further DNA sequences in the sample. The V gene is TRBV28, the J gene TRBJ1-2; D unresolved. CDR1 and CDR2 (germline): MDHEN, SYDVKM. The CDR3 totals 12 residues. The V end lost 1 base, the J end lost 3 bases, and 3 bases lay between the germline ends. Here the CDR3 DNA reads TGTGCCAGCAGTTTATCGGACTATGGCTACACCTTC. Translation gives CASSLSDYGYTF.

The chain recombines TRBV28 with TRBJ1-1; D is undetermined. Germline V gives CDR1 MDHEN, CDR2 SYDVKM. Trimming stripped 4 bases from V and 1 base from J, with 13 bases between. The CDR3 has 15 amino acids. The DNA for the CDR3 is TGTGCCAGCAGTTCAACCCGGGGTTGGAACACTGAAGCTTTCTTT. Translation: CASSSTRGWNTEAFF.